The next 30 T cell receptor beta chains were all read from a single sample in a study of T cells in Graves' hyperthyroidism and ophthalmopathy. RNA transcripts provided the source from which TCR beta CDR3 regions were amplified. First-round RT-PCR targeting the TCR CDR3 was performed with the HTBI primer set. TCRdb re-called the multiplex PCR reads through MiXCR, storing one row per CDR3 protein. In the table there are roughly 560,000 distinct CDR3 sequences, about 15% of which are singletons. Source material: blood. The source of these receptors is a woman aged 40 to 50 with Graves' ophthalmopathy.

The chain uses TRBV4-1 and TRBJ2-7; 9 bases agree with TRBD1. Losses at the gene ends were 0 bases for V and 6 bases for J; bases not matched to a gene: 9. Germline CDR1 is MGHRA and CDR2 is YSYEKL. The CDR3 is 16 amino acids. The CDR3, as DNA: TGCGCCAGCAGCCAAGAGGGGACAGGGCTCGGTTTCGAGCAGTACTTC. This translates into CASSQEGTGLGFEQYF.

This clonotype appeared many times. The CDR3 protein is CASRQDREWYQPQHF. CDR3 in DNA: TGTGCCAGTAGACAGGACAGGGAATGGTATCAGCCCCAGCATTTT. The chain is built from TRBV19 and TRBJ1-5, with 8 bases identical to TRBD1. The CDR3 is made up of 15 amino acids. The V and J ends lost 6 bases and 5 bases, in that order; junction bases with no gene match: 9. The V gene's germline CDR1 is LNHDA and CDR2 SQIVND (reference sequence).

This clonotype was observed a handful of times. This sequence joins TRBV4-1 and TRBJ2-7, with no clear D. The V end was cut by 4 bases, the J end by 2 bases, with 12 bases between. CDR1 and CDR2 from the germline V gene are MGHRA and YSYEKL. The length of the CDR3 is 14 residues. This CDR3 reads CASSPRRVAYEQYF. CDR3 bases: TGCGCCAGCAGCCCCCGTCGGGTGGCCTACGAGCAGTACTTC.

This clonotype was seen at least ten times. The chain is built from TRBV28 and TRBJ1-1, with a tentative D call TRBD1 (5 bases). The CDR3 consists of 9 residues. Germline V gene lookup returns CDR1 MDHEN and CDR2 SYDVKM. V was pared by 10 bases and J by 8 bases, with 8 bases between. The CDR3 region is CATGTEAFF. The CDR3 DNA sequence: TGTGCCACCGGGACCGAAGCTTTCTTT.

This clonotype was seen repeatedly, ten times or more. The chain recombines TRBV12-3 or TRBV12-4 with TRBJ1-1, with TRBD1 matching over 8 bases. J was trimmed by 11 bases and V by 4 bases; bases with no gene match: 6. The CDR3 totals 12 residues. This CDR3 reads CASSSGQGRAFF. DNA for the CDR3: TGTGCCAGCAGTTCCGGACAGGGACGGGCTTTCTTT.

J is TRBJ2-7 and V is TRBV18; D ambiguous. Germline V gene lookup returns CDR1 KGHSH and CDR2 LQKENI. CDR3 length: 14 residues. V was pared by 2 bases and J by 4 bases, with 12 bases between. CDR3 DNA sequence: TGTGCCAGCTCACCAGTGAACTCGGCTTACGAGCAGTACTTC. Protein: CASSPVNSAYEQYF.

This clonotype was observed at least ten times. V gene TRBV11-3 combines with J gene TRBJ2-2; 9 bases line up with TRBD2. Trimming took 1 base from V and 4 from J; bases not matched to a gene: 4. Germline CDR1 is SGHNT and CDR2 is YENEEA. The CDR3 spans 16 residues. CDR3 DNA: TGTGCCAGCAGCTTAGCTCTAGCGGGGTCCACCGGGGAGCTGTTTTTT. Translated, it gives CASSLALAGSTGELFF.

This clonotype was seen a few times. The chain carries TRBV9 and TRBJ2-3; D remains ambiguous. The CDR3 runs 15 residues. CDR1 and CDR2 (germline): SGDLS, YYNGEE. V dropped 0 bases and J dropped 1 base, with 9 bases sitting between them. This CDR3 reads CASSVGDGGTDTQYF. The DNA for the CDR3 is TGTGCCAGCAGCGTAGGGGATGGGGGCACAGATACGCAGTATTTT.

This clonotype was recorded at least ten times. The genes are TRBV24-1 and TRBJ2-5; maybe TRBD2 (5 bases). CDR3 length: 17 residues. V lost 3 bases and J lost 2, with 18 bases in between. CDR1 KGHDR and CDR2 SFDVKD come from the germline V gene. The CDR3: CATSDSRWEPLQETQYF. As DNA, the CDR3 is TGTGCCACCAGTGATAGTCGGTGGGAGCCTCTGCAAGAGACCCAGTACTTC.

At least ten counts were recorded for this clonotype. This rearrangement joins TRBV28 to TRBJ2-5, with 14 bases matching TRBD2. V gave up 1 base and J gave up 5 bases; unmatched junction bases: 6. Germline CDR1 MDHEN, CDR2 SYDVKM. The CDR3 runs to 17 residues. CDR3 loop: CASSLLTSGRAVETQYF. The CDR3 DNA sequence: TGTGCCAGCAGTTTATTGACTAGCGGGAGGGCCGTGGAGACCCAGTACTTC.

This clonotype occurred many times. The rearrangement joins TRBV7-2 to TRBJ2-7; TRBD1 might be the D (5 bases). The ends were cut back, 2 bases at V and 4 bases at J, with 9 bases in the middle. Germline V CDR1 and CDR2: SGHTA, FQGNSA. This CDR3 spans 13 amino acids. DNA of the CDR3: TGTGCCAGCAGCTTATACCGACAGTACGAGCAGTACTTC. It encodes CASSLYRQYEQYF. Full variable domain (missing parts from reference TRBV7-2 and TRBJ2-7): GAGVSQSPSNKVTEKGKDVELRCDPISGHTALYWYRQSLGQGLEFLIYFQGNSAPDKSGLPSDRFSAERTGGSVSTLTIQRTQQEDSAVYLCASSLYRQYEQYFGPGTRLTVT.

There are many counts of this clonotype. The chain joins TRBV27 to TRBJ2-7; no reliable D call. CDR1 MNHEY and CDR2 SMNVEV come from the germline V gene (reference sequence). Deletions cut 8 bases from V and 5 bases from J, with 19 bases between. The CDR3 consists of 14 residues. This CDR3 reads CASGRAGRLNEQYF. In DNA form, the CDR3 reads TGTGCCAGCGGGCGCGCCGGGCGTCTTAACGAGCAGTACTTC.

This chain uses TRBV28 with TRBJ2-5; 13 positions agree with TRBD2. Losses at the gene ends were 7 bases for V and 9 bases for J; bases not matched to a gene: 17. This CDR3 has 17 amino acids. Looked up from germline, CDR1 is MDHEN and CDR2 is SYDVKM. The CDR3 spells CASNPTPWTSGSGSQYF. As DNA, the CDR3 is TGTGCCAGCAACCCCACACCGTGGACTAGCGGGAGTGGTTCCCAGTACTTC.

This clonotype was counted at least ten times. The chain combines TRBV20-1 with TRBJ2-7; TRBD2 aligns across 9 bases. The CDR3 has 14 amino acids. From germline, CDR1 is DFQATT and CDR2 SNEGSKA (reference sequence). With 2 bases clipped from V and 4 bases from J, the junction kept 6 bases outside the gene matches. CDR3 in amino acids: CSARRREGRYEQYF. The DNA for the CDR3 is TGCAGTGCTAGACGGCGGGAGGGCCGGTACGAGCAGTACTTC.

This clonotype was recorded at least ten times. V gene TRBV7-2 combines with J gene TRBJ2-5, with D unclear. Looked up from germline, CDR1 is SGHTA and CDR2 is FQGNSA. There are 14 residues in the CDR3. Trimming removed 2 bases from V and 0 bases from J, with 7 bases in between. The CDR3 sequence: CASSLKWDQETQYF. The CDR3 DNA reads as TGTGCCAGCAGCTTAAAGTGGGACCAAGAGACCCAGTACTTC. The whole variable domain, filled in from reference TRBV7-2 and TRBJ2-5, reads GAGVSQSPSNKVTEKGKDVELRCDPISGHTALYWYRQSLGQGLEFLIYFQGNSAPDKSGLPSDRFSAERTGGSVSTLTIQRTQQEDSAVYLCASSLKWDQETQYFGPGTRLLVL.

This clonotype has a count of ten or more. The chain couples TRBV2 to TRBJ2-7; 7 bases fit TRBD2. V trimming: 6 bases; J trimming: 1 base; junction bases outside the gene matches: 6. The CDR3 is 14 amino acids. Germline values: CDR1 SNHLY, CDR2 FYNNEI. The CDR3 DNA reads TGTGCCAGCAGGGGAACGGGAGGATCCTACGAGCAGTACTTC. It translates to CASRGTGGSYEQYF. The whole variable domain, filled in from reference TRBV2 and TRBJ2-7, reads EPEVTQTPSHQVTQMGQEVILRCVPISNHLYFYWYRQILGQKVEFLVSFYNNEISEKSEIFDDQFSVERPDGSNFTLKIRSTKLEDSAMYFCASRGTGGSYEQYFGPGTRLTVT.

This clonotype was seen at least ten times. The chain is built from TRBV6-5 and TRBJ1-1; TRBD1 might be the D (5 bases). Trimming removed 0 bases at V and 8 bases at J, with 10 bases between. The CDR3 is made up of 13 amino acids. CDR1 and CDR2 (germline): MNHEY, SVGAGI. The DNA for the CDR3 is TGTGCCAGCAGTTACTCGCTCAGGGCAGAAGCTTTCTTT. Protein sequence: CASSYSLRAEAFF.

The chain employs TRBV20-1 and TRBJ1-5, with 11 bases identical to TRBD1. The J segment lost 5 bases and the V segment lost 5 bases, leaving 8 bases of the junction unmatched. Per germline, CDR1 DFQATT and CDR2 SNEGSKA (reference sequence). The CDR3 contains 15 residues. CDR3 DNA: TGCAGTGCTTACGAGCCGGGACAGGGGGATCAGCCCCAGCATTTT. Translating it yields CSAYEPGQGDQPQHF.

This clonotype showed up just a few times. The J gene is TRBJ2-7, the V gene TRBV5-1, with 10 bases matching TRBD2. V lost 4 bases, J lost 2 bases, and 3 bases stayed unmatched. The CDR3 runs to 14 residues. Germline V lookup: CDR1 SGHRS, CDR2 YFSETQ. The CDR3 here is CASSGSGRAYEQYF. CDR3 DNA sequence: TGCGCCAGCAGCGGAAGCGGGAGGGCCTACGAGCAGTACTTC.

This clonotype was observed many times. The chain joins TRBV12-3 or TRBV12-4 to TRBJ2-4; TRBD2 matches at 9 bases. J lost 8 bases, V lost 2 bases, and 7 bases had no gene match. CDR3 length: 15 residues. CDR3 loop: CASSLIAGVSHIQYF. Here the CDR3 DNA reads TGTGCCAGCAGTTTAATAGCGGGAGTATCCCACATTCAGTACTTC.

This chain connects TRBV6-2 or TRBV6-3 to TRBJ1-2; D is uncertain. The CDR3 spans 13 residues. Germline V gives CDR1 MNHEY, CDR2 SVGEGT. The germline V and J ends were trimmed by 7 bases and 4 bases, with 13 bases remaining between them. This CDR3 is CASTLAGLYGYTF. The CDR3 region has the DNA TGTGCCAGCACCCTCGCGGGCCTCTATGGCTACACCTTC.

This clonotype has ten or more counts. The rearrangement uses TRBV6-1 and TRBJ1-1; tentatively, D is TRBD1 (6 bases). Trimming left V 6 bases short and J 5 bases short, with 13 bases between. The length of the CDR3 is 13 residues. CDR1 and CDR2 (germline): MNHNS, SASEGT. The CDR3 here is CASSQGQMTEAFF. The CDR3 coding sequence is TGTGCCAGCAGCCAAGGACAGATGACTGAAGCTTTCTTT.

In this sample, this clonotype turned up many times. CDR3 protein: CASNGRGYSGNTIYF. CDR3 bases: TGTGCCAGTAATGGCAGAGGGTACTCTGGAAACACCATATATTTT. V gene TRBV19 combines with J gene TRBJ1-3; D is unclear. This CDR3 has 15 amino acids. Trimming left V 7 bases short and J 0 bases short, with 13 bases between. CDR1 and CDR2 from the germline V gene are LNHDA and SQIVND (reference sequence). Full variable domain (rest looked up from reference TRBV19 and TRBJ1-3): DGGITQSPKYLFRKEGQNVTLSCEQNLNHDAMYWYRQDPGQGLRLIYYSQIVNDFQKGDIAEGYSVSREKKESFPLTVTSAQKNPTAFYLCASNGRGYSGNTIYFGEGSWLTVV.

The CDR3 coding sequence is TGTGCCAGCAGTTACTCGAGCCTCGGGACAGTCACTGAAGCTTTCTTT. Protein: CASSYSSLGTVTEAFF. The gene calls are TRBV6-5 and TRBJ1-1; 7 bases agree with TRBD1. This CDR3 spans 16 amino acids. Germline V CDR1 and CDR2: MNHEY, SVGAGI. Unmatched junction bases numbered 8, after V lost 0 bases and J lost 4 bases.

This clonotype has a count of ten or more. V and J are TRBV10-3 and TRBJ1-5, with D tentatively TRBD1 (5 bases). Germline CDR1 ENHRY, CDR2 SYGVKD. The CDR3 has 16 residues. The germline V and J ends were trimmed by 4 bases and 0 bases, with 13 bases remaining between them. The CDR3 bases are TGTGCCATCAGTGCCGGCGGGGGGTATAGCAATCAGCCCCAGCATTTT. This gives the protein CAISAGGGYSNQPQHF.

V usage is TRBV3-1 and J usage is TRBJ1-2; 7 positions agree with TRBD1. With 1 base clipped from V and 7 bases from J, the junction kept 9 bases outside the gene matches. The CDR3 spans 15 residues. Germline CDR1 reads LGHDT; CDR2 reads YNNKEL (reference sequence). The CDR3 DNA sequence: TGTGCCAGCAGCCAAGCAGGGGGTCCTCCGCGTGGCTACACCTTC. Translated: CASSQAGGPPRGYTF.

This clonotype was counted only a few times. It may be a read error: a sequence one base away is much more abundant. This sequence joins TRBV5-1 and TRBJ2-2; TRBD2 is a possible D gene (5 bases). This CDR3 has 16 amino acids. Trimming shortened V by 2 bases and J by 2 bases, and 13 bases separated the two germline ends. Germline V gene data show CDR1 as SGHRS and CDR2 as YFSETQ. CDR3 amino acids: CASSLVERQNTGELFF. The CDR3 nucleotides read TGCGCCAGCAGCTTAGTGGAGCGGCAAAACACCGGGGAGCTGTTTTTT.

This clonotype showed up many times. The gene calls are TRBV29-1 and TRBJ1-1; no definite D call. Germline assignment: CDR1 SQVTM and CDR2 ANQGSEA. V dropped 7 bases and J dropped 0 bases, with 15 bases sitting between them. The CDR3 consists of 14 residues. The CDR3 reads CSGRPGTMNTEAFF. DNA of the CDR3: TGCAGCGGACGGCCGGGTACGATGAACACTGAAGCTTTCTTT.

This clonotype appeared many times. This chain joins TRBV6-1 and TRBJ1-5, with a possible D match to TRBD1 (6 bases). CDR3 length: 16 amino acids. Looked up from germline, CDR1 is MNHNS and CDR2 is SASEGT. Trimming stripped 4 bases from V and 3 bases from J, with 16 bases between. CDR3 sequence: CASSVGVDRLNQPQHF. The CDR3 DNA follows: TGTGCCAGCAGTGTGGGCGTGGACAGACTCAATCAGCCCCAGCATTTT.

CDR3 nucleotides: TGTGCCAGCAGTCCGGGACAGGCCGCTGAAGCTTTCTTT. It encodes CASSPGQAAEAFF. The chain employs TRBV12-3 or TRBV12-4 and TRBJ1-1, with 8 bases matching TRBD1. This CDR3 region has 13 residues. After removal of 5 bases from V and 6 bases from J, the junction contained 5 bases not matched to a gene.